This TCR beta chain was obtained from a study of blood T cell repertoires in COVID-19. Sequencing was performed with immunoSEQ multiplex PCR; in TCRdb, only in-frame clones are kept and a portion is missing. The profile covers around 63,000 clones, with 70% to 85% appearing a single time and roughly 32% taken by the ten largest. Sequencing was carried out using peripheral blood. This TCR came from a human donor in a cohort sampled during active COVID-19.

The CDR3 region is CSVEAGVGQPQHF. The CDR3 region has the DNA TGCAGCGTTGAAGCGGGGGTCGGTCAGCCCCAGCATTTT. J is TRBJ1-5 and V is TRBV29-1; D possibly corresponds to TRBD1 (5 bases). This CDR3 is 13 amino acids long. In germline, CDR1 is SQVTM, CDR2 ANQGSEA. The V end was cut by 1 base, the J end by 6 bases, with 10 bases between.